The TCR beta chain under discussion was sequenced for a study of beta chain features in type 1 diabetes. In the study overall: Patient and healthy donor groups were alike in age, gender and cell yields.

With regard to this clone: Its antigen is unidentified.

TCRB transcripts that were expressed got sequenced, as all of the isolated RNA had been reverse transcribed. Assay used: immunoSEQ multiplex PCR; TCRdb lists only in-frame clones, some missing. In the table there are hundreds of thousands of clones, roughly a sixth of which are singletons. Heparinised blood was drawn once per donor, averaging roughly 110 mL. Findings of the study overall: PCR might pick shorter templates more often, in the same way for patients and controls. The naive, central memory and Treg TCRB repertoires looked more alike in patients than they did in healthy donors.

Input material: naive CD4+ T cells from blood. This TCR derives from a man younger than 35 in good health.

The CDR3 DNA is TGCGCCAGCAGCCACCAACAGGGCCCCACAGATACGCAGTATTTT. Encoded protein: CASSHQQGPTDTQYF. The chain is built from TRBV4-1 and TRBJ2-3; TRBD1 is a possible D gene (6 bases). The CDR3 runs to 15 residues. Trimming took off 3 bases at V and 2 bases at J, with 12 bases between the two ends. Germline CDR1 and CDR2: MGHRA and YSYEKL.